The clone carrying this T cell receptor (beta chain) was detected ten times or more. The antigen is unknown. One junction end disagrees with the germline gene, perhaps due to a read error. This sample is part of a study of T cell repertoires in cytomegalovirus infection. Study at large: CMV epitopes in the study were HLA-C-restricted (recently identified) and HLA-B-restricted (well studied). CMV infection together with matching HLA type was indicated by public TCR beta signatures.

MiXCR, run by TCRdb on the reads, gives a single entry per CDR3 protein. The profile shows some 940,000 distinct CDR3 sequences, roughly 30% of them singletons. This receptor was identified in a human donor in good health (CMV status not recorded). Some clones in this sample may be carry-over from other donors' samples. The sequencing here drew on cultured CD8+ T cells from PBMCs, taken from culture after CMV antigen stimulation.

In nucleotides, the CDR3 is TGTGCCAGCAGCTTAGGCGGGACTAGCTACAATGAGCAGTTCTTC. It encodes CASSLGGTSYNEQFF. The genes are TRBV5-1 and TRBJ2-1, with 8 positions matching TRBD2. This CDR3 is 15 amino acids long. Looked up from germline, CDR1 is SGHRS and CDR2 is YFSETQ.